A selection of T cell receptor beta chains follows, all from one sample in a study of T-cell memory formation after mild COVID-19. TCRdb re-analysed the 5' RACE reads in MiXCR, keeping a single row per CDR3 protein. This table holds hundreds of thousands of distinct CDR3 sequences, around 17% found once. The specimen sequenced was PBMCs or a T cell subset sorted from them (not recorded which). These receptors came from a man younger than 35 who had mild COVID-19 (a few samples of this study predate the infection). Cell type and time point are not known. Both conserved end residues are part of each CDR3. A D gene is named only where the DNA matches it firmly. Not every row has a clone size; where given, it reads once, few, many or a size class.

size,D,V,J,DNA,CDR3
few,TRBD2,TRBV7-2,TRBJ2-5,TGTGCCAGCAGCCCCCGACTAGCGGGGGGGCGGGAGACCCAGTACTTC,CASSPRLAGGRETQYF
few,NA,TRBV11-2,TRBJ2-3,TGTGCCAGCAGGCTCTGGGGGGGCCCCGCAGATACGCAGTATTTT,CASRLWGGPADTQYF
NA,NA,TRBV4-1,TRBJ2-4,TGCGCCAGCAGCCAAGGCAGGAACGGGGCCATTCAGTACTTC,CASSQGRNGAIQYF
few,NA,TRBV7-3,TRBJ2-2,TGTGCCAGCAGGACGGGACTCCTACACACCGGGGAGCTGTTTTTT,CASRTGLLHTGELFF
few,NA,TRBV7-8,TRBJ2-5,TGTGCCAGCATGTTTGCTGAGACCCAGTACTTC,CASMFAETQYF
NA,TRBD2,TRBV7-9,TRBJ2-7,TGTGCCAGCAGCTTAGAGGGCGGGAGTTACGAGCAGTACTTC,CASSLEGGSYEQYF
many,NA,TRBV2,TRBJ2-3,TGTGCCACCAGCCCAGGACCGGGTACGCAGTATTTT,CATSPGPGTQYF
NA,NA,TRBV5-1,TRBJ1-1,TGCGCCAGCAGCTTAGGTCCTGTCCAGGCTGAAGCTTTCTTT,CASSLGPVQAEAFF
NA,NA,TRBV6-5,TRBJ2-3,TGTGCCAGCAGTTATCGGGCAGGCGGCTCAGATACGCAGTATTTT,CASSYRAGGSDTQYF
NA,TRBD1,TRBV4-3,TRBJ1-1,TGCGCCAGCAGCCAAGATCTTCGGAGACAGGGGCCTGAAGCTTTCTTT,CASSQDLRRQGPEAFF
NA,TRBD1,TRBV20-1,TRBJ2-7,TGCAGTGCTAGAGATCCGGGACAGTGGACCGAGCAGTACTTC,CSARDPGQWTEQYF
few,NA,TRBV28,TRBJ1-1,TGTGCCAGCAGTCTAGGGTTGGGCCCGGTGAACACTGAAGCTTTCTTT,CASSLGLGPVNTEAFF
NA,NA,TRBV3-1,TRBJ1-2,TGTGCCAGCAGCCCGAATCGGGCCCACTATGGCTACACCTTC,CASSPNRAHYGYTF
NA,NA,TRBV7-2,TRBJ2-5,TGTGCCAGCAGCTTAATCGGGGGTGGAGAGACCCAGTACTTC,CASSLIGGGETQYF
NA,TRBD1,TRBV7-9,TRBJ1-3,TGTGCCAGCAGACCTCTGACAGGGGCTGGAAACACCATATATTTT,CASRPLTGAGNTIYF
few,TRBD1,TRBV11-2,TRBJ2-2,TGTGCCAGCAGCTTAGGACCGGGACAGGGAGGGACCGGGGAGCTGTTTTTT,CASSLGPGQGGTGELFF
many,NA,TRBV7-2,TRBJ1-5,TGTGCCAGCAGCTTAGGGATGGATCAGCCCCAGCATTTT,CASSLGMDQPQHF
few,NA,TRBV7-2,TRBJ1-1,TGTGCCAGCCGGGTCATCGGGGACACTGAAGCTTTCTTT,CASRVIGDTEAFF
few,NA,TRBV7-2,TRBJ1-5,TGTGCCAGCAGCTTAGCGTTGGGGAAACAGCCCCAGCATTTT,CASSLALGKQPQHF
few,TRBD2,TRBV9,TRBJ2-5,TGTGCCAGCAGCGTAGCTTCGGGACTAGTTATGGAGACCCAGTACTTC,CASSVASGLVMETQYF
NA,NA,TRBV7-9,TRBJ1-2,TGTGCCAGCAGCTACGAGGGGCATGGCTACACCTTC,CASSYEGHGYTF
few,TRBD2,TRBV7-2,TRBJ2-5,TGTGCCAGCAGCTTAAGGGCGTCGGGGGGAGAGACCCAGTACTTC,CASSLRASGGETQYF
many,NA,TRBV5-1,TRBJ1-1,TGCGCCAGCAGCTTTATGAACATGAACACTGAAGCTTTCTTT,CASSFMNMNTEAFF
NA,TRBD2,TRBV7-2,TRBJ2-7,TGTGCCAGCAGCGCCCAACTAGCGGGGGCCCAAGTGGGGCGTAGCCAGCAGTACTTC,CASSAQLAGAQVGRSQQYF
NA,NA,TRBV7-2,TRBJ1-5,TGTGCCAGCAGCTTAGCGCGGGGTGCCAGCAATCAGCCCCAGCATTTT,CASSLARGASNQPQHF
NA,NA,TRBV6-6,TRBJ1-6,TGTGCCAGCAGGGTCGAGGCTCGCCACTATAATTCACCCCTCCACTTT,CASRVEARHYNSPLHF
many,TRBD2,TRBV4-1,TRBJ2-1,TGCGCCAGCAGCCTCCCGGGGGGTTCCTACAATGAGCAGTTCTTC,CASSLPGGSYNEQFF
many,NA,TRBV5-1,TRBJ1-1,TGCGCCAGCAGCTTGCAGGGACTCTCCGAAAACACTGAAGCTTTCTTT,CASSLQGLSENTEAFF
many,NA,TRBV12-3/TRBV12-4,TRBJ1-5,TGTGCCAGCAGGAGAGGGAATAATCAGCCCCAGCATTTT,CASRRGNNQPQHF
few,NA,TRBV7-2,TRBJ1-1,TGTGCCAGCAGCTTAGCGGGGGCGCTCACTGAAGCTTTCTTT,CASSLAGALTEAFF
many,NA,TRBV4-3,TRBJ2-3,TGCGCCAGCAGCCAGAGGGGTAGAGGGGCAGATACGCAGTATTTT,CASSQRGRGADTQYF
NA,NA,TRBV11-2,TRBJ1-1,TGTGCCAGCAGCTTAGATCTCCGCACTGAAGCTTTCTTT,CASSLDLRTEAFF
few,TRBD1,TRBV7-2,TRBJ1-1,TGTGCCAGCAGCTTAGGGGACAGGTATAACACTGAAGCTTTCTTT,CASSLGDRYNTEAFF
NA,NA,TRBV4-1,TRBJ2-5,TGCGCCAGCAGCGTCCGAGCAGCCCGAAAACAAGAGACCCAGTACTTC,CASSVRAARKQETQYF
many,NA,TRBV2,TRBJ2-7,TGTGCCAGCAGTGAATATGGCGCTAGGGTCGAGCAGTACTTC,CASSEYGARVEQYF
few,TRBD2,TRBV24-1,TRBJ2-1,TGTGCCACCAGTGATTCCCCGCGGGTCCCCCGACTAGCGGGGGGTAGTTCCTACAATGAGCAGTTCTTC,CATSDSPRVPRLAGGSSYNEQFF
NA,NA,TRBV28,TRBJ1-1,TGTGCCAGCAGTTCCCGGGTTTGGGGGCCCGTTCCCACTGAAGCTTTCTTT,CASSSRVWGPVPTEAFF
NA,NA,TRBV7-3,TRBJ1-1,TGTGCCAGCAGCTTATATGAGGGGAGCACTGAAGCTTTCTTT,CASSLYEGSTEAFF
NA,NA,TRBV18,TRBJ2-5,TGTGCCAGCTCAGGGGTTGGAGCACAAGAGACCCAGTACTTC,CASSGVGAQETQYF